The rows below give T cell receptor beta chains drawn from one sample of a study of blood T cell repertoires in COVID-19. Generated by immunoSEQ multiplex PCR, the TCRdb table keeps only in-frame clones and is missing some. The table has some 190,000 clones, 70% to 90% seen once. The sequenced sample consisted of peripheral blood. Receptors were obtained from a man under 40 with acute or convalescent COVID-19. The CDR3 runs from the conserved cysteine through the conserved F or W. D genes are given only for firm matches. Clone size is shown for a subset of rows, as once, few, many or a class of expanded clone.

cdr3_aa cdr3_nt v_call d_call j_call clone_size
CASSQDKGLAGDNEQFF TGTGCCAGCAGCCAAGATAAAGGACTAGCGGGGGACAATGAGCAGTTCTTC TRBV3-1/TRBV3-2 TRBD2 TRBJ2-1 -
CASSPGTQSPLHF TGTGCCAGCAGCCCGGGGACACAGTCACCCCTCCACTTT TRBV11-1 - TRBJ1-6 -
CASSERGDYGYTF TGTGCCAGCAGTGAAAGGGGCGACTATGGCTACACCTTC TRBV2 - TRBJ1-2 -
CASSMWTGMTGELFF TGTGCCAGTAGTATGTGGACAGGGATGACCGGGGAGCTGTTTTTT TRBV19 TRBD1 TRBJ2-2 -
CASSQLGDRPYEQYF TGTGCCAGCAGCCAACTCGGGGACAGGCCCTACGAGCAGTACTTC TRBV3-1/TRBV3-2 TRBD1 TRBJ2-7 -
CASSFTVSGANVLTF TGTGCCAGCAGCTTCACGGTGTCAGGGGCCAACGTCCTGACTTTC TRBV7-6 - TRBJ2-6 -
CASSPQGNQPQHF TGCGCCAGCAGCCCCCAGGGAAATCAGCCCCAGCATTTT TRBV5-1 - TRBJ1-5 few
CASSLRQGDYGYTF TGTGCCAGCAGCTTGCGCCAGGGGGACTATGGCTACACCTTC TRBV5-6 TRBD1 TRBJ1-2 -
CASSETGRAYGYTF TGTGCCAGCAGTGAAACGGGGAGGGCCTATGGCTACACCTTC TRBV6-1 - TRBJ1-2 -
CASGLARTGPSAVAYTDTQYF TGTGCTAGTGGTTTGGCGAGGACAGGCCCAAGCGCGGTGGCTTACACAGATACGCAGTATTTT TRBV12-5 TRBD1 TRBJ2-3 -
CASSRAGGLNEQFF TGTGCCAGTAGTAGGGCGGGGGGGCTGAATGAGCAGTTCTTC TRBV19 TRBD2 TRBJ2-1 -
CASSDSGSFLNNQPQHF TGTGCCAGCAGTGACTCGGGGAGCTTCCTTAACAATCAGCCCCAGCATTTT TRBV6-4 - TRBJ1-5 -
CASSPGQGARTQYF TGTGCCAGCAGCCCAGGACAGGGGGCGCGAACGCAGTATTTT TRBV6-5 TRBD1 TRBJ2-3 -
CASSVDSLGSPLHF TGTGCCAGCAGTGTGGACAGCTTAGGATCTCCCCTCCACTTT TRBV2 - TRBJ1-6 -
CASSRTGDGNQPQHF TGTGCCAGCAGTCGGACAGGGGACGGCAATCAGCCCCAGCATTTT TRBV28 TRBD1 TRBJ1-5 -
CASSSTGDGETQYF TGTGCCAGCAGCTCGACGGGGGACGGGGAGACCCAGTACTTC TRBV7-2 - TRBJ2-5 -
CSAGTSRREQYF TGCAGCGCTGGGACTTCCCGGCGCGAGCAGTACTTC TRBV29-1 - TRBJ2-7 -
CASSLRGGREQYF TGTGCCAGCAGCTTACGGGGGGGCCGGGAGCAGTACTTC TRBV5-4 TRBD2 TRBJ2-7 -
CASSPQTGTGYTF TGTGCCAGCAGCCCTCAGACAGGGACGGGCTACACCTTC TRBV11-2 TRBD1 TRBJ1-2 -
CASSFGGPLNYGYTF TGTGCCAGCAGTTTCGGGGGGCCTCTAAACTATGGCTACACCTTC TRBV28 - TRBJ1-2 -
CAWRWGQNTGELFF TGTGCCTGGAGGTGGGGGCAAAACACCGGGGAGCTGTTTTTT TRBV30 - TRBJ2-2 -
CASSHEDRGNTIYF TGTGCCAGCTCACACGAGGATAGAGGAAACACCATATATTTT TRBV18 - TRBJ1-3 -
CASSPLRGGGEQYF TGTGCCAGCAGTCCCCTAAGGGGAGGGGGCGAGCAGTACTTC TRBV28 - TRBJ2-7 -
CASRLRGLDTGELFF TGTGCCAGTCGCCTTAGGGGCCTCGACACCGGGGAGCTGTTTTTT TRBV19 - TRBJ2-2 -
CASSIQGANSPLHF TGCGCCAGCAGCATACAGGGGGCGAATTCACCCCTCCACTTT TRBV5-1 TRBD1 TRBJ1-6 once
CASSSWDRGNIQYF TGTGCCAGTAGTAGCTGGGACAGGGGCAACATTCAGTACTTC TRBV19 TRBD1 TRBJ2-4 -
CASSMDRANSPLHF TGTGCCAGCAGTATGGACAGGGCTAATTCACCCCTCCACTTT TRBV2 TRBD1 TRBJ1-6 -
CASSEGSSGNTEAFF TGCGCCAGCAGTGAGGGGAGTAGTGGAAACACTGAAGCTTTCTTT TRBV10-1 - TRBJ1-1 -